This entry lists 27 T cell receptor beta chains sequenced from one sample in a study of response to subunit inactivated influenza vaccine. A single record per CDR3 protein comes from TCRdb applying MiXCR to the RT-PCR reads. The sample has 600,000 to 700,000 distinct CDR3 sequences; around 13% are singletons. The sample consisted of PBMCs from blood, taken 14 to 15 days before vaccination. These receptors were collected from a man between 50 and 59 years old who received an inactivated influenza vaccine.

The V gene is TRBV4-3, the J gene TRBJ2-3, with 10 bases that match TRBD2. Looked up from germline, CDR1 is LGHNA and CDR2 is YSLEER. The V and J ends lost 0 bases and 5 bases, in that order; junction bases with no gene match: 8. There are 17 residues in the CDR3. This chain's CDR3 is CASSQDVAGGFGDTQYF. The DNA of the CDR3 is TGCGCCAGCAGCCAAGATGTAGCGGGGGGATTCGGAGATACGCAGTATTTT.

V and J are TRBV19 and TRBJ2-7, with 10 bases that match TRBD2. CDR3 size: 15 residues. With V trimmed by 4 bases and J by 4 bases, 7 bases remained unmatched. Per germline, CDR1 LNHDA and CDR2 SQIVND (reference sequence). In DNA, the CDR3 is TGTGCCAGTAGTAAATCTTCTAGCGGGGGATACGAGCAGTACTTC. It is translated as CASSKSSSGGYEQYF. Looking up the rest from reference TRBV19 and TRBJ2-7 gives the full variable domain: DGGITQSPKYLFRKEGQNVTLSCEQNLNHDAMYWYRQDPGQGLRLIYYSQIVNDFQKGDIAEGYSVSREKKESFPLTVTSAQKNPTAFYLCASSKSSSGGYEQYFGPGTRLTVT.

Many counts were recorded for this clonotype. CDR3 nucleotide sequence: TGCGCCAGCAGCCGAGAGGGACCGAACACCGGGGAGCTGTTTTTT. Amino acid sequence: CASSREGPNTGELFF. The chain recombines TRBV4-3 with TRBJ2-2; D assignment may be TRBD1 or TRBD2 (5 bases each). There are 15 residues in the CDR3. Trimming removed 4 bases at V and 0 bases at J, with 9 bases between. Germline loops: CDR1 LGHNA, CDR2 YSLEER.

Only a few counts were recorded for this clonotype. This chain connects TRBV29-1 to TRBJ2-1; TRBD2 matches 7 bases. The V gene's germline CDR1 is SQVTM and CDR2 ANQGSEA. Losses at the gene ends were 7 bases for V and 7 bases for J; bases not matched to a gene: 13. This CDR3 has 14 residues. CDR3 DNA: TGCAGCGCAGGTGGGGGGGGGTTGGTTAATGAGCAGTTCTTC. Protein: CSAGGGGLVNEQFF.

The rearrangement joins TRBV20-1 to TRBJ2-7; perhaps TRBD2 as D (6 bases). CDR1 and CDR2 (germline): DFQATT, SNEGSKA (reference sequence). Between the trimmed V and J ends, which lost 0 bases and 4 bases, there was a span of 16 bases. The CDR3 totals 15 residues. The DNA for the CDR3 is TGCAGTGCTAGAGATAGTAAGCGGGCTGGGTACGAGCAGTACTTC. The encoded protein is CSARDSKRAGYEQYF.

This chain uses TRBV14 with TRBJ2-1, with TRBD1 matching over 7 bases. This CDR3 region has 15 residues. Unmatched junction bases numbered 6, after V lost 4 bases and J lost 3 bases. The germline gives CDR1 SGHDN, CDR2 FVKESK. CDR3 coding DNA: TGTGCCAGCAGCCGAACGACAGGGCGCTACAATGAGCAGTTCTTC. This sequence encodes CASSRTTGRYNEQFF.

This clonotype was seen at least ten times. The chain recombines TRBV29-1 with TRBJ2-7, with 16 bases that match TRBD2. The CDR3 extends over 15 amino acids. Germline V gene lookup returns CDR1 SQVTM and CDR2 ANQGSEA. With V trimmed by 6 bases and J by 5 bases, 7 bases remained unmatched. This chain's CDR3 is CSVEGLAGGPHEQYF. For the CDR3, the DNA is TGCAGCGTGGAGGGACTAGCGGGAGGGCCGCACGAGCAGTACTTC.

This clonotype was found a few times. The chain carries TRBV2 and TRBJ2-7, with 9 bases identical to TRBD1. CDR3 size: 15 residues. Germline trimming cut 2 bases from V and 2 bases from J; bases unmatched to any gene: 4. Germline values: CDR1 SNHLY, CDR2 FYNNEI. CDR3: CASSERQGGPYEQYF. In DNA form, the CDR3 reads TGTGCCAGCAGTGAAAGACAGGGGGGTCCCTACGAGCAGTACTTC. Combining the CDR3 with reference TRBV2 and TRBJ2-7 gives the whole variable domain EPEVTQTPSHQVTQMGQEVILRCVPISNHLYFYWYRQILGQKVEFLVSFYNNEISEKSEIFDDQFSVERPDGSNFTLKIRSTKLEDSAMYFCASSERQGGPYEQYFGPGTRLTVT.

Concerning this clonotype: A much larger clone lies one base from this, so it may be a read error. V usage is TRBV12-3 or TRBV12-4 and J usage is TRBJ1-6, with D tentatively TRBD1 (6 bases). This CDR3 is 13 amino acids long. CDR3 loop: CTSSSQGKSPLHF. The CDR3 DNA reads as TGTACCAGCAGCTCCCAGGGGAAGTCACCCCTCCACTTT.

The V gene is TRBV7-2, the J gene TRBJ1-2; TRBD1 agrees at 7 bases. CDR3 size: 14 residues. CDR1 is SGHTA and CDR2 is FQGNSA in the germline V gene. The J segment lost 5 bases and the V segment lost 5 bases, leaving 8 bases of the junction unmatched. The CDR3 coding sequence is TGTGCCAGCAGCCCCCAGCAGGGGGATTATGGCTACACCTTC. Translation: CASSPQQGDYGYTF.

This clonotype was counted only a few times. The J gene is TRBJ1-5, the V gene TRBV28; D possibly corresponds to TRBD1 (5 bases). The ends were cut back, 2 bases at V and 6 bases at J, with 14 bases in the middle. The length of the CDR3 is 15 residues. Germline CDR1 and CDR2: MDHEN and SYDVKM. The CDR3 sequence is CASSLRGNGVQPQHF. In DNA form, the CDR3 reads TGTGCCAGCAGTTTACGGGGGAACGGAGTTCAGCCCCAGCATTTT. The variable domain in full, with the rest retrieved from reference TRBV28 and TRBJ1-5, is DVKVTQSSRYLVKRTGEKVFLECVQDMDHENMFWYRQDPGLGLRLIYFSYDVKMKEKGDIPEGYSVSREKKERFSLILESASTNQTSMYLCASSLRGNGVQPQHFGDGTRLSIL.

This clonotype was seen at least ten times. CDR3 nucleotides: TGCAGTGCTAGCAACCAGGGGTTATCTTTCTATGGCTACACCTTC. This gives the protein CSASNQGLSFYGYTF. This chain connects TRBV20-1 to TRBJ1-2, with D tentatively TRBD1 (6 bases). The ends were cut back, 3 bases at V and 4 bases at J, with 18 bases in the middle. The CDR3 is 15 amino acids. The germline CDR1 and CDR2 sequences are DFQATT and SNEGSKA (reference sequence).

This clonotype came up a few times. The rearrangement links TRBV7-2 to TRBJ1-2; 11 nucleotides match TRBD1. The CDR3 has 15 amino acids. Germline CDR1 SGHTA, CDR2 FQGNSA. The V and J ends lost 5 bases and 8 bases, in that order; junction bases with no gene match: 10. The CDR3 DNA reads as TGTGCCAGCAGCCCTTTCCAGGACAGGGGGCGCGGCTACACCTTC. This gives the protein CASSPFQDRGRGYTF.

At least ten counts were recorded for this clonotype. This chain connects TRBV20-1 to TRBJ2-3; D possibly corresponds to TRBD2 (6 bases). Germline V lookup: CDR1 DFQATT, CDR2 SNEGSKA (reference sequence). The V gene lost 3 bases and the J gene lost 3 bases, with 16 bases spanning the gap. The CDR3 covers 15 residues. The CDR3 protein is CSASDGRAGTDTQYF. The CDR3 DNA is TGCAGTGCTAGCGATGGCAGGGCGGGGACAGATACGCAGTATTTT.

The chain joins TRBV7-2 to TRBJ2-1, with D hard to call. The CDR3 totals 14 residues. The ends were cut back, 3 bases at V and 1 base at J, with 7 bases in the middle. Germline CDR1 SGHTA, CDR2 FQGNSA. The CDR3 protein is CASSFAQSYNEQFF. In DNA form, the CDR3 reads TGTGCCAGCAGCTTTGCACAGTCCTACAATGAGCAGTTCTTC.

This clonotype was recorded many times. The chain carries TRBV10-1 and TRBJ2-2; TRBD1 might be the D (6 bases). The V and J ends lost 2 bases and 5 bases respectively, with 9 bases between them. Germline CDR1 is WNHNN and CDR2 is SYGVQD (reference sequence). This CDR3 is 14 amino acids long. For the CDR3, the DNA is TGCGCCAGCAGTGAGGCACAGGGAACCGGGGAGCTGTTTTTT. Translated, it gives CASSEAQGTGELFF.

This clonotype has more than one count but fewer than ten. The chain combines TRBV6-2 or TRBV6-3 with TRBJ2-7; possible D gene TRBD1, 6 bases. Germline V CDR1 and CDR2: MNHEY, SVGEGT. V lost 0 bases and J 0 bases, leaving 15 bases between the germline ends. The CDR3 is 17 amino acids. The CDR3 nucleotides read TGTGCCAGCAGTTACTCGTTAAACGACAGGTTCTCCTACGAGCAGTACTTC. It specifies CASSYSLNDRFSYEQYF.

The chain uses TRBV12-3 or TRBV12-4 and TRBJ1-2; D unresolved. CDR3 size: 14 residues. V was shortened by 4 bases and J by 6 bases, with 15 bases between the two germline ends. The CDR3 protein is CASSSLQALHGYTF. The CDR3 nucleotides read TGTGCCAGCAGTTCCCTGCAGGCTCTTCATGGCTACACCTTC.

This clonotype was observed a few times. This chain links TRBV7-8 with TRBJ1-1; D unclear. Germline lookup yields CDR1 SGHVS and CDR2 FQNEAQ. The CDR3 consists of 14 residues. V shed 2 bases and J shed 1 base, with 8 bases lying between them. The CDR3 coding sequence is TGTGCCAGCAGCTTAAAACGGGAGAACACTGAAGCTTTCTTT. Its translation: CASSLKRENTEAFF.

This clonotype was seen more than once but under ten times. This chain connects TRBV7-2 to TRBJ2-7; D possibly corresponds to TRBD2 (7 bases). The CDR3 covers 16 residues. Germline-derived CDR1 and CDR2 are SGHTA and FQGNSA. Trimming shortened V by 7 bases and J by 3 bases, and 22 bases separated the two germline ends. The CDR3 DNA reads as TGTGCCAGCACCCCCCAGGGGCTTGGGAGGGACTACGAGCAGTACTTC. This encodes CASTPQGLGRDYEQYF.

The chain is built from TRBV7-2 and TRBJ1-3; TRBD1 might be the D (5 bases). V lost 1 base to trimming and J lost 8 bases, with 12 bases between them. CDR1 SGHTA and CDR2 FQGNSA come from the germline V gene. CDR3 length: 14 amino acids. The CDR3 here is CASSLEGRGDTIYF. CDR3 sequence (DNA): TGTGCCAGCAGCTTAGAAGGAAGAGGGGACACCATATATTTT. The full variable domain, in which reference TRBV7-2 and TRBJ1-3 provide the parts outside the CDR3, is GAGVSQSPSNKVTEKGKDVELRCDPISGHTALYWYRQSLGQGLEFLIYFQGNSAPDKSGLPSDRFSAERTGGSVSTLTIQRTQQEDSAVYLCASSLEGRGDTIYFGEGSWLTVV.

V gene TRBV20-1 combines with J gene TRBJ2-5; TRBD2 agrees at 8 bases. CDR3 size: 13 residues. The V gene end was trimmed by 3 bases and the J gene end by 7 bases; junction bases not matched to a gene: 7. Germline values: CDR1 DFQATT, CDR2 SNEGSKA (reference sequence). CDR3 residues: CSASRGGILTQYF. The CDR3, as DNA: TGCAGTGCTAGCCGCGGGGGGATTCTGACCCAGTACTTC.

This clonotype was recorded at least ten times. This rearrangement joins TRBV15 to TRBJ1-2; maybe TRBD1 (5 bases). Trimming cost V 0 bases and J 6 bases, with 11 bases left between them. The CDR3 is made up of 14 amino acids. Germline lookup yields CDR1 LNHNV and CDR2 YYDKDF (reference sequence). CDR3 amino acids: CATSRDTRVDGYTF. CDR3 bases: TGTGCCACCAGCAGAGATACCAGGGTTGATGGCTACACCTTC.

This clonotype was recorded at least ten times. The chain has TRBV10-3 and TRBJ2-1; 15 positions agree with TRBD2. CDR1 ENHRY and CDR2 SYGVKD come from the germline V gene. Unmatched junction bases numbered 15, after V lost 6 bases and J lost 9 bases. The CDR3 spans 18 residues. The CDR3 sequence: CAISPRTSGRAYAGEQFF. DNA of the CDR3: TGTGCCATCAGCCCCAGGACTAGCGGGAGGGCCTACGCGGGTGAGCAGTTCTTC.

This clonotype has just a few counts. The V call is TRBV6-2 or TRBV6-3, the J call TRBJ2-7; no definite D call. The CDR3 sequence is 14 residues long. Trimming removed 7 bases from V and 0 bases from J, with 13 bases in between. The germline CDR1 and CDR2 sequences are MNHEY and SVGEGT. The CDR3 nucleotides read TGTGCCAGCAAACAGCGCTTCAGCTCCTACGAGCAGTACTTC. It yields the protein CASKQRFSSYEQYF.

This clonotype was seen repeatedly, ten times or more. The chain carries TRBV5-1 and TRBJ2-1, with D possibly being TRBD2 (6 bases). The germline gives CDR1 SGHRS, CDR2 YFSETQ. The CDR3 sequence is 15 residues long. V was shortened by 0 bases and J by 2 bases, with 9 bases between the two germline ends. In DNA, the CDR3 is TGCGCCAGCAGCTTGGTAGCGGCTACCTACAATGAGCAGTTCTTC. The encoded protein is CASSLVAATYNEQFF.

This clonotype was observed a handful of times. The V gene is TRBV20-1, the J gene TRBJ1-5; D remains unclear. Germline assignment: CDR1 DFQATT and CDR2 SNEGSKA (reference sequence). The CDR3 is 12 amino acids. Trimming shortened V by 6 bases and J by 5 bases, and 11 bases separated the two germline ends. The CDR3: CSAPKRDQPQHF. The CDR3 nucleotides are TGCAGTGCCCCAAAGCGGGATCAGCCCCAGCATTTT.